One sample yielded the 19 T cell receptor beta chains listed below, sequenced in a study of T cell responses to AZD1222 COVID-19 vaccine. TCRdb keeps only in-frame clones here, not all; method: immunoSEQ multiplex PCR. The sample shows more than 11,000 clones, approximately 84% of them seen only once. The sample in question was peripheral blood, obtained 28 days after the second AZD1222 dose. The source of these receptors is an adult who received the AZD1222 COVID-19 vaccine.

V is TRBV7-7 and J is TRBJ2-2; perhaps D is TRBD1 or TRBD2 (5 bases each). CDR3 size: 14 residues. The germline V gene encodes CDR1 SSHAT and CDR2 FNYEAQ (reference sequence). The V end was cut by 4 bases, the J end by 4 bases, with 10 bases between. The CDR3, as DNA: TGTGCCAGCAGCTCGGGACCTCTCACCGGGGAGCTGTTTTTT. Translated, it gives CASSSGPLTGELFF.

The chain links TRBV27 to TRBJ2-1; no clear D. Germline V lookup: CDR1 MNHEY, CDR2 SMNVEV (reference sequence). V dropped 0 bases and J dropped 4 bases, with 10 bases sitting between them. The CDR3 extends over 15 amino acids. CDR3 amino acids: CASSLSSVGYNEQFF. In nucleotides, the CDR3 is TGTGCCAGCAGTTTATCTTCCGTAGGGTACAATGAGCAGTTCTTC.

This chain connects TRBV18 to TRBJ2-7; D is unclear. This CDR3 has 12 amino acids. Trimming removed 2 bases at V and 5 bases at J, with 7 bases between. Germline CDR1 KGHSH, CDR2 LQKENI. The CDR3 protein is CASSPGRNEQYF. In DNA form, the CDR3 reads TGTGCCAGCTCACCAGGGCGGAACGAGCAGTACTTC.

J is TRBJ1-2 and V is TRBV25-1, with 9 bases matching TRBD1. V lost 8 bases and J lost 8; bases outside the gene matches: 9. The CDR3 runs 13 residues. Germline V CDR1 and CDR2: MGHDK, SYGVNS. CDR3 sequence (DNA): TGTGCCAGCGGCCTCGGACAGGGGAAAGGCTACACCTTC. It encodes CASGLGQGKGYTF.

The genes are TRBV5-5 and TRBJ1-1; D remains unclear. V lost 2 bases and J 4 bases, leaving 9 bases between the germline ends. This CDR3 is built from 13 residues. Germline-derived CDR1 and CDR2 are SGHKS and YYEKEE (reference sequence). CDR3 sequence (DNA): TGTGCCAGCAGCTTAAAGGTTAGCACTGAAGCTTTCTTT. Translating it yields CASSLKVSTEAFF.

This chain joins TRBV10-2 and TRBJ2-2; D uncertain. This CDR3 is 15 amino acids long. CDR1 is WSHSY and CDR2 is SAAADI in the germline V gene. Trimming stripped 6 bases from V and 2 bases from J, with 13 bases between. The DNA of the CDR3 is TGCGCCAGCAGGACCTCGACAAGCAACACCGGGGAGCTGTTTTTT. This codes for CASRTSTSNTGELFF.

The gene calls are TRBV6-5 and TRBJ2-7; TRBD2 is a possible D gene (5 bases). CDR1 is MNHEY, CDR2 SVGAGI, per germline. The CDR3 has 15 residues. Trimming pared 0 bases from V and 0 bases from J, leaving 9 bases between. The CDR3 loop is CASSYSRGSSYEQYF. As DNA, the CDR3 is TGTGCCAGCAGTTACTCGAGAGGGAGCTCCTACGAGCAGTACTTC.

This clone has just a few counts. The chain has TRBV28 and TRBJ2-2; D is perhaps TRBD2 (6 bases). The CDR3 length is 14 residues. Germline V gene sequence: CDR1 MDHEN, CDR2 SYDVKM. The ends were cut back, 6 bases at V and 8 bases at J, with 16 bases in the middle. This CDR3 is CASSYGTPTGELFF. CDR3 bases: TGTGCCAGCAGCTACGGGACTCCGACGGGGGAGCTGTTTTTT.

The chain employs TRBV29-1 and TRBJ2-7, with 9 nucleotides matching TRBD1. This CDR3 spans 12 amino acids. Germline CDR1 and CDR2: SQVTM and ANQGSEA. The J segment lost 3 bases and the V segment lost 5 bases, leaving 2 bases of the junction unmatched. CDR3 region: CSVWDRVYEQYF. CDR3 coding DNA: TGCAGCGTTTGGGACAGGGTCTACGAGCAGTACTTC.

This rearrangement joins TRBV9 to TRBJ2-2; D not resolved. This CDR3 spans 14 amino acids. CDR1 and CDR2 from the germline V gene are SGDLS and YYNGEE. Trimming cost V 2 bases and J 3 bases, with 8 bases left between them. For the CDR3, the DNA is TGTGCCAGCAGCGTCAACACGGACACCGGGGAGCTGTTTTTT. Translating it yields CASSVNTDTGELFF.

This clone was detected only once. CDR3 amino acids: CASSFRQGGGTGELFF. In DNA form, the CDR3 reads TGTGCCAGTAGTTTTAGGCAGGGCGGAGGCACCGGGGAGCTGTTTTTT. This chain uses TRBV19 with TRBJ2-2, with D possibly being TRBD1 or TRBD2 (5 bases each). Trimming pared 5 bases from V and 4 bases from J, leaving 17 bases between. The CDR3 has 16 amino acids. Germline CDR1 is LNHDA and CDR2 is SQIVND (reference sequence).

The rearrangement uses TRBV9 and TRBJ2-7; 9 bases are shared with TRBD1. Germline-derived CDR1 and CDR2 are SGDLS and YYNGEE. V lost 0 bases, J lost 5 bases, and 9 bases stayed unmatched. The CDR3 spans 16 residues. CDR3: CASSVGAGTGLNEQYF. CDR3 bases: TGTGCCAGCAGCGTAGGAGCCGGGACAGGGCTAAACGAGCAGTACTTC.

This chain links TRBV6-5 with TRBJ1-1; 7 bases map to TRBD1. The junction had 8 bases not matched to a gene; V was cut back by 2 bases and J by 8 bases. Looked up from germline, CDR1 is MNHEY and CDR2 is SVGAGI. The CDR3 covers 14 residues. The DNA for the CDR3 is TGTGCCAGCAGTTACCCTGATCGGGACAGCGAAGCTTTCTTT. Translating it yields CASSYPDRDSEAFF.

The genes are TRBV7-3 and TRBJ2-5; D might be TRBD1 or TRBD2, each matching 5 bases. The CDR3 sequence is 14 residues long. The ends were cut back, 0 bases at V and 5 bases at J, with 10 bases in the middle. The V gene's germline CDR1 is SGHTA and CDR2 FQGTGA. CDR3 residues: CASSLTGREETQYF. The DNA for the CDR3 is TGTGCCAGCAGCTTAACGGGCAGGGAGGAGACCCAGTACTTC.

The rearrangement uses TRBV11-2 and TRBJ2-2; no definite D call. Trimming took off 0 bases at V and 6 bases at J, with 5 bases between the two ends. Germline V gives CDR1 SGHAT, CDR2 FQNNGV. The CDR3 totals 13 residues. The DNA of the CDR3 is TGTGCCAGCAGCTTAGAGTCGGCCGGGGAGCTGTTTTTT. This codes for CASSLESAGELFF.

The J gene is TRBJ1-4, the V gene TRBV18; 7 nucleotides line up with TRBD1. There are 15 residues in the CDR3. Germline-derived CDR1 and CDR2 are KGHSH and LQKENI. The ends lost 4 bases at V and 7 bases at J; junction bases unmatched: 9. As DNA, the CDR3 is TGTGCCAGCTCACAAAAGGGGGCCGAGGCTGAAAAACTGTTTTTT. This gives the protein CASSQKGAEAEKLFF.

CDR3 sequence: CASSPLGTGDGEQFF. CDR3 coding DNA: TGTGCCAGCAGTCCGCTCGGGACGGGCGACGGTGAGCAGTTCTTC. The V gene is TRBV27, the J gene TRBJ2-1, with D perhaps being TRBD1 or TRBD2 (5 bases each). Germline CDR1 is MNHEY and CDR2 is SMNVEV (reference sequence). The germline V and J ends were trimmed by 5 bases and 9 bases, with 20 bases remaining between them. The CDR3 is 15 amino acids.

This clone was counted a single time. V usage is TRBV28 and J usage is TRBJ1-6, with D perhaps TRBD1 (6 bases). The V gene lost 5 bases and the J gene lost 7 bases, with 12 bases spanning the gap. The CDR3 is 14 amino acids. Germline assignment: CDR1 MDHEN and CDR2 SYDVKM. CDR3 loop: CASSTGQRNSPLHF. The CDR3 region has the DNA TGTGCCAGCAGTACCGGACAGCGGAATTCACCCCTCCACTTT. Together with reference TRBV28 and TRBJ1-6, the CDR3 gives the full variable domain: DVKVTQSSRYLVKRTGEKVFLECVQDMDHENMFWYRQDPGLGLRLIYFSYDVKMKEKGDIPEGYSVSREKKERFSLILESASTNQTSMYLCASSTGQRNSPLHFGNGTRLTVT.

V usage is TRBV5-1 and J usage is TRBJ1-5, with TRBD1 matching 7 bases. In germline, CDR1 is SGHRS, CDR2 YFSETQ. V shed 2 bases, J shed 8 bases, and the junction held 7 bases outside the gene matches. This CDR3 is 14 amino acids long. CDR3 residues: CASSLQGFNEPQHF. CDR3 in DNA: TGCGCCAGCAGCTTACAGGGGTTTAACGAGCCCCAGCATTTT.